Shown below are 30 T cell receptor beta chains from a single sample sequenced in a study of spatial heterogeneity in lung cancer. TCRdb fed the 5' RACE reads into MiXCR, producing one record per CDR3 protein. The sample contains 75,000 or so distinct CDR3 sequences, about 7.8% of which appear only once. The time point here: sample taken at primary tumor resection. The source was PBMCs, collected at surgery. The receptors were gathered from a male donor with early-stage non-small cell lung cancer.

Many counts were recorded for this clonotype. The chain couples TRBV20-1 to TRBJ1-2; D may be TRBD1 (5 bases). This CDR3 has 14 residues. Germline V gene lookup returns CDR1 DFQATT and CDR2 SNEGSKA (reference sequence). V lost 0 bases and J 4 bases, leaving 12 bases between the germline ends. CDR3 sequence (DNA): TGCAGTGCTAGAGATGTGAGACAGATCTATGGCTACACCTTC. The encoded protein is CSARDVRQIYGYTF.

The sample holds a few counts of this clonotype. The genes are TRBV20-1 and TRBJ2-7, with TRBD2 matching over 8 bases. J lost 5 bases, V lost 1 base, and 4 bases had no gene match. The germline CDR1 and CDR2 sequences are DFQATT and SNEGSKA (reference sequence). This CDR3 region has 13 residues. The CDR3 DNA sequence: TGCAGTGCTAGAGCCAGCGGGAGTAACGAGCAGTACTTC. It is translated as CSARASGSNEQYF.

The chain has TRBV11-2 and TRBJ1-1; TRBD1 is a possible D gene (5 bases). CDR3 length: 15 amino acids. The V and J ends lost 1 base and 1 base respectively, with 10 bases between them. Germline loops: CDR1 SGHAT, CDR2 FQNNGV. CDR3 nucleotide sequence: TGTGCCAGCAGCTTAGTCGGGACGGCGAACACTGAAGCTTTCTTT. Its translation: CASSLVGTANTEAFF.

This clonotype occurred many times. V usage is TRBV5-1 and J usage is TRBJ2-5, with 12 bases identical to TRBD1. V lost 4 bases and J lost 5; bases outside the gene matches: 3. Looked up from germline, CDR1 is SGHRS and CDR2 is YFSETQ. The CDR3 is 14 amino acids. CDR3 in amino acids: CASSGTGGYETQYF. In DNA, the CDR3 is TGCGCCAGCAGCGGGACAGGGGGCTACGAGACCCAGTACTTC. Using reference TRBV5-1 and TRBJ2-5 for the parts outside the CDR3, the full variable domain is KAGVTQTPRYLIKTRGQQVTLSCSPISGHRSVSWYQQTPGQGLQFLFEYFSETQRNKGNFPGRFSGRQFSNSRSEMNVSTLELGDSALYLCASSGTGGYETQYFGPGTRLLVL.

Worth noting for this clonotype: With a much larger clone just one base away, this may be a read error. V gene TRBV5-1 combines with J gene TRBJ2-3; maybe TRBD1 (5 bases). The CDR3 extends over 14 amino acids. CDR1 is SGHRS and CDR2 is YFSETQ in the germline V gene. V was clipped by 1 base and J by 4 bases, with 10 bases between them. Written as DNA, the CDR3 is TGCGCCAGCAGCTTGCAGGGCATCGCAGATACGCAGTATTTT. Translated: CASSLQGIADTQYF.

This clonotype has at least ten counts. The J gene is TRBJ2-7, the V gene TRBV6-6; D assignment may be TRBD1 or TRBD2 (5 bases each). V was trimmed by 0 bases and J by 2 bases, leaving 5 bases between them. Per the germline V gene, CDR1 is MNHNY and CDR2 is SVGAGI (reference sequence). This CDR3 is 13 amino acids long. The CDR3 protein is CASSYSGPYEQYF. The CDR3, as DNA: TGTGCCAGCAGTTACTCGGGACCCTACGAGCAGTACTTC.

This clonotype appeared many times. The rearrangement links TRBV4-1 to TRBJ1-6; D is unresolved. CDR3 size: 17 residues. Germline values: CDR1 MGHRA, CDR2 YSYEKL. V lost 1 base to trimming and J lost 7 bases, with 17 bases between them. The CDR3: CASSQGGAREGNSPLHF. Written as DNA, the CDR3 is TGCGCCAGCAGCCAAGGCGGAGCTCGGGAAGGCAATTCACCCCTCCACTTT.

Many counts were recorded for this clonotype. The J gene is TRBJ1-5, the V gene TRBV10-2; the match to TRBD1 covers 8 bases. This CDR3 spans 14 amino acids. Germline CDR1 WSHSY, CDR2 SAAADI. Trimming at V came to 6 bases and at J to 5 bases, leaving 6 bases not matched to a gene. The CDR3: CASSQTGGDQPQHF. CDR3 nucleotide sequence: TGCGCCAGCAGCCAAACAGGGGGTGATCAGCCCCAGCATTTT.

In this sample, this clonotype turned up a few times. The chain couples TRBV5-1 to TRBJ2-7; no clear D. The length of the CDR3 is 14 residues. V lost 0 bases, J lost 5 bases, and 12 bases lay in between. The germline V gene has CDR1 SGHRS and CDR2 YFSETQ. For the CDR3, the DNA is TGCGCCAGCAGCTTGGAGGTGACCGCTAACGAGCAGTACTTC. It is translated as CASSLEVTANEQYF.

This clonotype was seen a few times. The V gene is TRBV18, the J gene TRBJ2-1; 10 positions match TRBD2. Germline CDR1 KGHSH, CDR2 LQKENI. The V gene end was trimmed by 0 bases and the J gene end by 4 bases; junction bases not matched to a gene: 6. The CDR3 is 17 amino acids. The CDR3 coding sequence is TGTGCCAGCTCACCACCCCTAGCGGGAGTTGGGTACAATGAGCAGTTCTTC. It specifies CASSPPLAGVGYNEQFF.

The table lists this clonotype with a few counts. The rearrangement joins TRBV12-3 or TRBV12-4 to TRBJ2-5; D unresolved. The CDR3 extends over 13 amino acids. V lost 2 bases to trimming and J lost 1 base, with 5 bases between them. The CDR3 sequence is CASSLWPQETQYF. For the CDR3, the DNA is TGTGCCAGCAGTTTATGGCCCCAAGAGACCCAGTACTTC.

This clonotype has more than one count but fewer than ten. The V gene is TRBV6-5, the J gene TRBJ1-1; unclear D gene. CDR3 size: 14 residues. Germline V CDR1 and CDR2: MNHEY, SVGAGI. Trimming shortened V by 7 bases and J by 3 bases, and 15 bases separated the two germline ends. Here the CDR3 DNA reads TGTGCCAGCACTCTGACTCGGGCGGACACTGAAGCTTTCTTT. This translates into CASTLTRADTEAFF.

The J gene is TRBJ2-7, the V gene TRBV29-1; D is possibly TRBD2 (6 bases). CDR1 is SQVTM and CDR2 is ANQGSEA in the germline V gene. V was pared by 6 bases and J by 1 base, with 19 bases between. The CDR3 length is 15 residues. The CDR3 spells CSVGKKLTRSYEQYF. CDR3 in DNA: TGCAGCGTCGGAAAAAAGCTGACTAGGTCCTACGAGCAGTACTTC.

Ten or more counts support this clonotype. V gene TRBV27 combines with J gene TRBJ1-1, with D possibly matching TRBD1 (6 bases). V was cut by 8 bases and J by 4 bases, with 14 bases left in between. This CDR3 is 13 amino acids long. CDR1 MNHEY and CDR2 SMNVEV come from the germline V gene (reference sequence). The CDR3: CASGIRGGTEAFF. The DNA of the CDR3 is TGTGCCAGCGGAATCAGGGGAGGCACTGAAGCTTTCTTT.

This clonotype was detected many times. At one boundary the junction diverges from the germline segment, which might be a read error. The chain combines TRBV9 with TRBJ2-1, with D hard to call. The V gene's germline CDR1 is SGDLS and CDR2 YYNGEE. This CDR3 contains 13 residues. The CDR3 nucleotides are TGTGCCAGCAGCGGAACCTCCGACAATGAGCAGTTCTTC. Protein sequence: CASSGTSDNEQFF.

This clonotype was found many times. The genes are TRBV7-8 and TRBJ1-3; D unclear. V lost 2 bases and J lost 0, with 23 bases in between. This CDR3 comprises 20 residues. Germline CDR1 reads SGHVS; CDR2 reads FQNEAQ. The CDR3 reads CASSLFHEGTSADSGNTIYF. The CDR3, as DNA: TGTGCCAGCAGCTTATTTCATGAGGGAACGTCGGCGGACTCTGGAAACACCATATATTTT.

This clonotype was seen ten or more times. The J gene is TRBJ1-1, the V gene TRBV5-1; TRBD1 is a possible D gene (6 bases). V was shortened by 3 bases and J by 5 bases, with 17 bases between the two germline ends. The CDR3 consists of 15 residues. Germline V gene data show CDR1 as SGHRS and CDR2 as YFSETQ. CDR3 protein: CASSSLGQRETEAFF. Here the CDR3 DNA reads TGCGCCAGCAGCTCCCTTGGACAGCGGGAAACTGAAGCTTTCTTT.

This chain joins TRBV27 and TRBJ1-1; unclear D gene. Per germline, CDR1 MNHEY and CDR2 SMNVEV (reference sequence). Deletions cut 5 bases from V and 0 bases from J, with 7 bases between. The CDR3 spans 13 residues. CDR3 protein: CASSRWLNTEAFF. In DNA form, the CDR3 reads TGTGCCAGCAGTAGGTGGTTGAACACTGAAGCTTTCTTT.

This clonotype was detected ten times or more. The chain recombines TRBV7-3 with TRBJ1-1; D possibly corresponds to TRBD1 (5 bases). CDR1 SGHTA and CDR2 FQGTGA come from the germline V gene. The V and J ends lost 4 bases and 4 bases respectively, with 22 bases between them. This CDR3 comprises 17 residues. Written as DNA, the CDR3 is TGTGCCAGCAGCTCGCTCCTGGGGGACGCGGGGAGCACTGAAGCTTTCTTT. Residues: CASSSLLGDAGSTEAFF. Based on the CDR3 plus reference TRBV7-3 and TRBJ1-1, the full variable domain is GAGVSQTPSNKVTEKGKYVELRCDPISGHTALYWYRQSLGQGPEFLIYFQGTGAADDSGLPNDRFFAVRPEGSVSTLKIQRTERGDSAVYLCASSSLLGDAGSTEAFFGQGTRLTVV.

The chain uses TRBV5-1 and TRBJ1-1; possible D gene TRBD1, 5 bases. CDR1 and CDR2 from the germline V gene are SGHRS and YFSETQ. This CDR3 spans 15 amino acids. V gave up 4 bases and J gave up 0 bases, with 13 bases separating them. CDR3 DNA: TGCGCCAGCAGCAAGGGACGGAACTTGAACACTGAAGCTTTCTTT. Translated, it gives CASSKGRNLNTEAFF.

The chain recombines TRBV12-3 or TRBV12-4 with TRBJ2-2; perhaps TRBD2 as D (5 bases). The CDR3 contains 15 residues. The ends were cut back, 3 bases at V and 0 bases at J, with 8 bases in the middle. CDR3 sequence: CASSFGAANTGELFF. The CDR3 DNA follows: TGTGCCAGCAGTTTTGGAGCGGCGAACACCGGGGAGCTGTTTTTT.

This clonotype was seen at least ten times. This chain links TRBV11-2 with TRBJ2-5; the D gene could be TRBD1 or TRBD2 (5 bases each). The CDR3 contains 16 residues. Germline CDR1 SGHAT, CDR2 FQNNGV. Trimming pared 3 bases from V and 1 base from J, leaving 15 bases between. The CDR3 coding sequence is TGTGCCAGCAGCTTGGGACGGGCCCTATTCCAAGAGACCCAGTACTTC. It yields the protein CASSLGRALFQETQYF.

There are many counts of this clonotype. V is TRBV6-5 and J is TRBJ1-5; D call uncertain. Trimming cost V 2 bases and J 9 bases, with 11 bases left between them. The CDR3 is 13 amino acids. Germline V gives CDR1 MNHEY, CDR2 SVGAGI. This CDR3 is CASSYRMTWPQHF. The CDR3 region has the DNA TGTGCCAGCAGTTACCGGATGACCTGGCCCCAGCATTTT.

This clonotype was picked up many times. V is TRBV7-9 and J is TRBJ2-1; D gene uncertain. The CDR3 is 15 residues long. The germline V gene encodes CDR1 SEHNR and CDR2 FQNEAQ (reference sequence). Trimming cost V 5 bases and J 0 bases, with 11 bases left between them. CDR3 sequence (DNA): TGTGCCAGCAGCCCCTCTGAGAGCTCCTACAATGAGCAGTTCTTC. Its protein product is CASSPSESSYNEQFF.

In its sample, this clonotype is medium-sized. The chain uses TRBV29-1 and TRBJ2-1; no clear D gene. Germline V gives CDR1 SQVTM, CDR2 ANQGSEA. CDR3 size: 14 residues. Between the trimmed V and J ends, which lost 0 bases and 4 bases, there was a span of 10 bases. In DNA form, the CDR3 reads TGCAGCGTTGAAGATCTGTCCCCATACAATGAGCAGTTCTTC. This sequence encodes CSVEDLSPYNEQFF.

This clonotype was seen a few times. The chain couples TRBV27 to TRBJ2-1; a weak D match, TRBD2 (5 bases). This CDR3 has 15 residues. CDR1 is MNHEY, CDR2 SMNVEV, per germline (reference sequence). Trimming pared 3 bases from V and 0 bases from J, leaving 9 bases between. CDR3 nucleotide sequence: TGTGCCAGCAGTTTTAAGGAGGCCTCCTACAATGAGCAGTTCTTC. Residues: CASSFKEASYNEQFF.

This clonotype was seen a few times. The chain has TRBV27 and TRBJ2-4; TRBD1 matches 10 bases. Germline V CDR1 and CDR2: MNHEY, SMNVEV (reference sequence). The CDR3 covers 15 residues. The ends lost 6 bases at V and 8 bases at J; junction bases unmatched: 10. The CDR3 DNA is TGTGCCAGCAGCCCCCCGGGACAGGGGAGATACATTCAGTACTTC. It translates to CASSPPGQGRYIQYF.

This clonotype was counted ten times or more. This sequence joins TRBV29-1 and TRBJ1-2; D gene ambiguous. CDR1 is SQVTM, CDR2 ANQGSEA, per germline. CDR3 length equals 12 residues. Trimming removed 2 bases from V and 1 base from J, with 5 bases in between. The CDR3 sequence is CSVETGNYGYTF. The CDR3 DNA sequence: TGCAGCGTTGAAACGGGTAACTATGGCTACACCTTC.

Many counts were recorded for this clonotype. The J gene is TRBJ2-1, the V gene TRBV5-6; 13 positions agree with TRBD2. Germline values: CDR1 SGHDT, CDR2 YYEEEE. The CDR3 is made up of 18 amino acids. The V segment lost 0 bases and the J segment 1 base; nucleotides outside the gene matches: 4. In DNA form, the CDR3 reads TGTGCCAGCAGCTTGGGACTAGCGGGAGGTCTTTCCTACAATGAGCAGTTCTTC. Its protein product is CASSLGLAGGLSYNEQFF.

This clonotype was seen many times. V gene TRBV7-9 combines with J gene TRBJ2-1; possible D gene TRBD1, 5 bases. This CDR3 is built from 15 residues. Trimming removed 2 bases from V and 5 bases from J, with 13 bases in between. Looked up from germline, CDR1 is SEHNR and CDR2 is FQNEAQ (reference sequence). This CDR3 is CASSLWQGVNNEQFF. CDR3 bases: TGTGCCAGCAGCTTATGGCAGGGTGTCAACAATGAGCAGTTCTTC.